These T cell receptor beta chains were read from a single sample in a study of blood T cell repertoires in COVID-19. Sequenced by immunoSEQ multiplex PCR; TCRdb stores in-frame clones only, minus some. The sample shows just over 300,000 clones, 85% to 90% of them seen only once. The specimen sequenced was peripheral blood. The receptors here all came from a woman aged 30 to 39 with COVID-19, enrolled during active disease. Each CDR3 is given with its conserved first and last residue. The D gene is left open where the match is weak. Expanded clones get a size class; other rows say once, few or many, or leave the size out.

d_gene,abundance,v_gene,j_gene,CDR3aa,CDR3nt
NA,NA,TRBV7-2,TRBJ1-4,CASSLRSAGDEKLFF,TGTGCCAGCAGCTTAAGATCGGCAGGGGATGAAAAACTGTTTTTT
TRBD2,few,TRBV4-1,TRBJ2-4,CASSPRTSANIQYF,TGCGCCAGCAGCCCTCGGACTAGCGCAAACATTCAGTACTTC
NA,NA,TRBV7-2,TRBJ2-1,CASSLAGGYNEQFF,TGTGCCAGCAGCTTAGCGGGGGGATACAATGAGCAGTTCTTC
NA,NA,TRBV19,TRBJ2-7,CASSQIGQTRAQYF,TGTGCCAGTAGTCAAATCGGACAGACTCGAGCCCAGTACTTC
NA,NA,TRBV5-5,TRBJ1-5,CASSLHRSVNQPQHF,TGTGCCAGCAGCTTGCACAGGTCCGTCAATCAGCCCCAGCATTTT
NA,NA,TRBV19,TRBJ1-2,CASSPQGRKGYTF,TGTGCCAGTAGTCCACAGGGACGGAAAGGCTACACCTTC
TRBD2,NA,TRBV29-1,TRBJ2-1,CSVGGLGLVYNEQFF,TGCAGCGTCGGGGGACTAGGGTTAGTTTACAATGAGCAGTTCTTC
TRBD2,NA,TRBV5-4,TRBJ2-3,CASSPRLAQDTQYF,TGTGCCAGCAGCCCACGACTAGCGCAAGATACGCAGTATTTT
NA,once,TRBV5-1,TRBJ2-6,CASSLGGSGANVLTF,TGCGCCAGCAGCTTAGGAGGTTCTGGGGCCAACGTCCTGACTTTC
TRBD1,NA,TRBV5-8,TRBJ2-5,CASSSGQGIQETQYF,TGTGCCAGCAGTTCGGGACAGGGCATCCAAGAGACCCAGTACTTC
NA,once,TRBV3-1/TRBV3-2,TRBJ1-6,CASSQGTPLHF,TGTGCCAGCAGCCAAGGTACACCCCTCCACTTT
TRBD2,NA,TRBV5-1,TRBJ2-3,CASKSTSGGAGDTQYF,TGCGCCAGCAAATCCACTAGCGGGGGGGCCGGGGATACGCAGTATTTT
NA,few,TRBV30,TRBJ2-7,CAWNVRGYEQYF,TGTGCCTGGAACGTACGGGGATACGAGCAGTACTTC
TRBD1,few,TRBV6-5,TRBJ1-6,CASSQGTVYSPLHF,TGTGCCAGCAGTCAGGGGACAGTTTATTCACCCCTCCACTTT
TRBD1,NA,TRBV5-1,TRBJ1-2,CASSSDRAHGYTF,TGCGCCAGCAGCTCGGACAGGGCGCATGGCTACACCTTC
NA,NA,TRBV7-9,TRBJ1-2,CASSSRQPIGYTF,TGTGCCAGCAGCTCAAGACAGCCAATAGGCTACACCTTC
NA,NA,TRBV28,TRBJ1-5,CASRPGTPSNQPQHF,TGTGCCAGCAGGCCCGGGACACCTAGCAATCAGCCCCAGCATTTT
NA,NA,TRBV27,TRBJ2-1,CASSWATAGGYEQFF,TGTGCCAGCAGTTGGGCTACAGCGGGTGGGTATGAGCAGTTCTTC
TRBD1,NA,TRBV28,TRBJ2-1,CASSPDRDRGNEQFF,TGTGCCAGCAGTCCTGACAGGGATAGGGGCAATGAGCAGTTCTTC
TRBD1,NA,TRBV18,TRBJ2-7,CASSPGTGSYEQYF,TGTGCCAGCTCACCGGGGACAGGGTCCTACGAGCAGTACTTC
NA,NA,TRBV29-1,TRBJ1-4,CSVAGTLGSEKLFF,TGCAGCGTAGCAGGGACACTCGGAAGTGAAAAACTGTTTTTT
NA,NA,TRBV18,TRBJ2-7,CASSPGSTDYEQYF,TGTGCCAGCTCACCGGGCTCAACGGACTACGAGCAGTACTTC
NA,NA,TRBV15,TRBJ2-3,CATSRSGISTDTQYF,TGTGCCACCAGCAGATCGGGGATCTCCACAGATACGCAGTATTTT
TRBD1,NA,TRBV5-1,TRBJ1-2,CATRDGTGRLFGGYTF,TGCGCCACCAGGGATGGGACAGGTCGATTGTTTGGTGGCTACACCTTC
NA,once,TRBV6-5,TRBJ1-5,CASRLRTGRQPQHF,TGTGCCAGCAGACTGAGGACGGGAAGGCAGCCCCAGCATTTT
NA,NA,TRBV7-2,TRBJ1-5,CATSTEFNQPQHF,TGTGCCACCTCGACAGAGTTTAATCAGCCCCAGCATTTT
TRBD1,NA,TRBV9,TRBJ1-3,CASSVGEGALGNTIYF,TGTGCCAGCAGCGTAGGAGAGGGGGCTCTTGGAAACACCATATATTTT
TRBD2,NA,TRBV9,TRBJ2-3,CASSKLTSPSDTQYF,TGTGCCAGCAGCAAATTGACTAGCCCCTCGGATACGCAGTATTTT
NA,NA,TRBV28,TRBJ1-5,CASSLNWPQHF,TGTGCCAGCAGTTTGAACTGGCCCCAGCATTTT
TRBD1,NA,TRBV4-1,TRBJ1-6,CASSLTLGQEGHSPLHF,TGCGCCAGCAGCCTTACGCTCGGACAGGAAGGACATTCACCCCTCCACTTT
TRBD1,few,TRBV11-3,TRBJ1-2,CASSLSGGTYGYTF,TGTGCCAGCAGCTTATCAGGGGGGACTTATGGCTACACCTTC
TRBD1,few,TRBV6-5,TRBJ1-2,CASSQPGQGGYTF,TGTGCCAGCAGTCAGCCCGGACAGGGTGGCTACACCTTC
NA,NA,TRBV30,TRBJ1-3,CAWSLSSSGNTIYF,TGTGCCTGGAGTTTGTCCAGCTCTGGAAACACCATATATTTT
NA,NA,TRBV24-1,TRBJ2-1,CATSGAGFSSYNEQFF,TGTGCCACCAGTGGGGCGGGATTCAGCTCCTACAATGAGCAGTTCTTC
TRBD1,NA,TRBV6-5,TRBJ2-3,CASSLRTGADTQYF,TGTGCCAGCAGTCTACGGACAGGCGCAGATACGCAGTATTTT
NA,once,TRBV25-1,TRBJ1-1,CASSVGQFNTEAFF,TGTGCCAGCAGTGTTGGACAGTTTAACACTGAAGCTTTCTTT
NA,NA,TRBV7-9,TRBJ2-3,CASSLLAGGFTDTQYF,TGTGCCAGCAGCTTACTTGCAGGTGGTTTCACAGATACGCAGTATTTT
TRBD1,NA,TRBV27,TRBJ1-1,CASSPWDRVNTEAFF,TGTGCCAGCAGTCCCTGGGACAGAGTGAACACTGAAGCTTTCTTT
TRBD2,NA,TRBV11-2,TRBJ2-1,CASSALAEGYNEQFF,TGTGCCAGCAGCGCCCTAGCGGAGGGTTACAATGAGCAGTTCTTC
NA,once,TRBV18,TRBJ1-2,CASSPLDSSYGYTF,TGTGCCAGCTCACCACTTGACAGTAGCTATGGCTACACCTTC
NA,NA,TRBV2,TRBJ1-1,CASRDPGKNTEAFF,TGTGCCAGCAGGGACCCGGGGAAGAACACTGAAGCTTTCTTT
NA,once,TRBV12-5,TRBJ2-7,CASGLNRAISYEQYF,TGTGCTAGTGGTTTGAACAGGGCCATCTCCTACGAGCAGTACTTC
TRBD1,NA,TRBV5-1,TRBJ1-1,CASSPGTGNTEAFF,TGCGCCAGCAGCCCCGGGACAGGGAACACTGAAGCTTTCTTT
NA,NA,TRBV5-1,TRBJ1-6,CASSPGGYNSPLHF,TGCGCCAGCAGCCCGGGGGGGTATAATTCACCCCTCCACTTT
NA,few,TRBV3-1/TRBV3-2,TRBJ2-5,CASSQDGGRGGQETQYF,TGTGCCAGCAGCCAAGATGGGGGAAGGGGGGGCCAAGAGACCCAGTACTTC
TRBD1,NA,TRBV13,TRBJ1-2,CASSLGGRGRDGYTF,TGTGCCAGCAGCTTAGGGGGCAGGGGGCGCGATGGCTACACCTTC
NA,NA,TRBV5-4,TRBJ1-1,CASSSGARTGEAFF,TGTGCCAGCAGCAGCGGGGCCAGGACGGGTGAAGCTTTCTTT
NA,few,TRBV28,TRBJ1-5,CASSYGWAKNQPQHF,TGTGCCAGCAGTTATGGTTGGGCGAAAAATCAGCCCCAGCATTTT
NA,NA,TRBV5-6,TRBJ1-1,CASSPLHAEAFF,TGTGCCAGCAGCCCGCTCCATGCGGAAGCTTTCTTT
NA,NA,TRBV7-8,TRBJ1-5,CASSLAESQEGAQPQHF,TGTGCCAGCAGCTTAGCCGAGAGTCAGGAAGGCGCTCAGCCCCAGCATTTT
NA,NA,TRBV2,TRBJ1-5,CASSRETNQPQHF,TGTGCCAGCAGCAGGGAAACGAATCAGCCCCAGCATTTT
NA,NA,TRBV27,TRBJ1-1,CASSWGGNTEAFF,TGTGCCAGCAGTTGGGGGGGGAACACTGAAGCTTTCTTT
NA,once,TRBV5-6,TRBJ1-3,CASASGLGGESSGNTIYF,TGTGCCAGCGCCTCGGGGCTGGGAGGCGAGAGCTCTGGAAACACCATATATTTT
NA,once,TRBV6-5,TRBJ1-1,CASSYRGRANTEAFF,TGTGCCAGCAGTTACCGTGGGCGCGCAAACACTGAAGCTTTCTTT